This is a list of T cell receptor beta chains from one sample in a study of shared clonotypes between healthy human individuals. TCRdb's table, derived via immunoSEQ multiplex PCR, lists solely in-frame clones and lacks some. Counted here are around 620,000 clones, approximately 95% occurring once; the ten biggest clones make up about 0.11%. The sample consisted of naive CD8+ T cells sorted from blood. The receptors shown here come from a woman between 25 and 40 years old in good health. The CDR3 runs from the conserved cysteine through the conserved F or W. D genes are given only for firm matches. The size entry is marked missing in some rows and otherwise reads once, few, many or a size class.

V gene: TRBV7-9
clone size: once
D gene: .
J gene: TRBJ1-5
CDR3 protein: CASSLAQGLQPQHF
CDR3 DNA: TGTGCCAGCAGCTTAGCCCAGGGACTTCAGCCCCAGCATTTT

V gene: TRBV28
clone size: .
D gene: .
J gene: TRBJ1-2
CDR3 protein: CASSGRRLTAFNYGYTF
CDR3 DNA: TGTGCCAGCAGCGGTAGACGACTAACAGCCTTTAACTATGGCTACACCTTC

V gene: TRBV6-6
clone size: .
D gene: TRBD2
J gene: TRBJ2-3
CDR3 protein: CASSPGLAGFADTQYF
CDR3 DNA: TGTGCCAGCAGTCCGGGACTAGCGGGATTCGCGGATACGCAGTATTTT

V gene: TRBV7-3
clone size: .
D gene: .
J gene: TRBJ2-3
CDR3 protein: CASSLLPGGTDTQYF
CDR3 DNA: TGTGCCAGCAGCTTACTCCCTGGAGGCACAGATACGCAGTATTTT

V gene: TRBV5-1
clone size: once
D gene: TRBD1
J gene: TRBJ1-4
CDR3 protein: CASSVGRRDRVYSRVGEKLFF
CDR3 DNA: TGCGCCAGCAGCGTGGGGCGCCGGGACAGGGTGTATTCGAGGGTGGGTGAAAAACTGTTTTTT

V gene: TRBV18
clone size: .
D gene: TRBD2
J gene: TRBJ2-7
CDR3 protein: CASSPPAGGSYEQYF
CDR3 DNA: TGTGCCAGCTCACCACCCGCGGGGGGCTCCTACGAGCAGTACTTC

V gene: TRBV28
clone size: .
D gene: .
J gene: TRBJ2-2
CDR3 protein: CASSFRGTGELFF
CDR3 DNA: TGTGCCAGCAGTTTTAGGGGAACCGGGGAGCTGTTTTTT

V gene: TRBV2
clone size: once
D gene: .
J gene: TRBJ2-2
CDR3 protein: CASRDERTGELFF
CDR3 DNA: TGTGCCAGCAGGGACGAGCGTACCGGGGAGCTGTTTTTT

V gene: TRBV7-9
clone size: once
D gene: .
J gene: TRBJ2-2
CDR3 protein: CASSARAHTGELFF
CDR3 DNA: TGTGCCAGCAGCGCCCGGGCCCACACCGGGGAGCTGTTTTTT

V gene: TRBV29-1
clone size: once
D gene: TRBD2
J gene: TRBJ2-7
CDR3 protein: CSVQSGSSYEQYF
CDR3 DNA: TGCAGCGTTCAAAGCGGGAGCTCCTACGAGCAGTACTTC

V gene: TRBV28
clone size: .
D gene: TRBD1
J gene: TRBJ2-7
CDR3 protein: CASSLTGGTYEQYF
CDR3 DNA: TGTGCCAGCAGTCTTACAGGGGGGACCTACGAGCAGTACTTC

V gene: TRBV27
clone size: once
D gene: TRBD2
J gene: TRBJ2-1
CDR3 protein: CASSPGLADYNEQFF
CDR3 DNA: TGTGCCAGCAGTCCCGGACTAGCGGACTACAATGAGCAGTTCTTC

V gene: TRBV7-8
clone size: .
D gene: TRBD2
J gene: TRBJ2-7
CDR3 protein: CASSDIAGEVGEQYF
CDR3 DNA: TGTGCCAGCAGCGACATAGCGGGAGAAGTAGGTGAGCAGTACTTC

V gene: TRBV5-1
clone size: .
D gene: TRBD2
J gene: TRBJ2-7
CDR3 protein: CASSAGTSGSDEQYF
CDR3 DNA: TGCGCCAGCAGCGCGGGGACTAGCGGGAGTGACGAGCAGTACTTC

V gene: TRBV28
clone size: .
D gene: .
J gene: TRBJ2-3
CDR3 protein: CASSFWGLSTDTQYF
CDR3 DNA: TGTGCCAGCAGTTTTTGGGGACTTAGCACAGATACGCAGTATTTT

V gene: TRBV7-9
clone size: .
D gene: .
J gene: TRBJ2-1
CDR3 protein: CASSLPAVNYNEQFF
CDR3 DNA: TGTGCCAGCAGCTTACCAGCGGTGAATTACAATGAGCAGTTCTTC

V gene: TRBV5-1
clone size: .
D gene: .
J gene: TRBJ2-4
CDR3 protein: CASSFSLAHIQYF
CDR3 DNA: TGCGCCAGCAGCTTTTCGCTAGCGCACATTCAGTACTTC

V gene: TRBV7-9
clone size: .
D gene: .
J gene: TRBJ2-7
CDR3 protein: CASPSPYF
CDR3 DNA: TGTGCCAGCCCCAGCCCCTACTTC

V gene: TRBV5-6
clone size: .
D gene: .
J gene: TRBJ2-6
CDR3 protein: CASSPEARVGGANVLTF
CDR3 DNA: TGTGCCAGCAGCCCCGAAGCGAGGGTGGGTGGGGCCAACGTCCTGACTTTC

V gene: TRBV7-9
clone size: .
D gene: .
J gene: TRBJ2-1
CDR3 protein: CASSLPSSYNEQFF
CDR3 DNA: TGTGCCAGCAGCTTACCGAGCTCCTACAATGAGCAGTTCTTC

V gene: TRBV6-4
clone size: .
D gene: .
J gene: TRBJ2-7
CDR3 protein: CASSDQGF
CDR3 DNA: TGTGCCAGCAGTGACCAGGGTTTC

V gene: TRBV5-6
clone size: .
D gene: .
J gene: TRBJ2-7
CDR3 protein: CASSLEYAYYEQYF
CDR3 DNA: TGTGCCAGCAGCTTGGAGTACGCGTACTACGAGCAGTACTTC

V gene: TRBV7-9
clone size: .
D gene: .
J gene: TRBJ1-1
CDR3 protein: CASSLAERNTEAFF
CDR3 DNA: TGTGCCAGCAGCTTAGCGGAAAGGAACACTGAAGCTTTCTTT

V gene: TRBV5-8
clone size: .
D gene: .
J gene: TRBJ1-2
CDR3 protein: CASSLGAPYGYTF
CDR3 DNA: TGTGCCAGCAGCTTGGGGGCCCCCTATGGCTACACCTTC

V gene: TRBV4-1
clone size: .
D gene: .
J gene: TRBJ2-2
CDR3 protein: CASSQGQVLNGELFF
CDR3 DNA: TGCGCCAGCAGCCAAGGACAGGTCCTTAACGGGGAGCTGTTTTTT

V gene: TRBV11-2
clone size: .
D gene: .
J gene: TRBJ2-7
CDR3 protein: CASSQGGYEQYF
CDR3 DNA: TGTGCCAGCAGCCAAGGGGGCTACGAGCAGTACTTC

V gene: TRBV7-8
clone size: .
D gene: .
J gene: TRBJ1-5
CDR3 protein: CASSLGPNQPQHF
CDR3 DNA: TGTGCCAGCAGCTTAGGACCTAATCAGCCCCAGCATTTT

V gene: TRBV28
clone size: .
D gene: .
J gene: TRBJ1-6
CDR3 protein: CASSLSRGYSPLHF
CDR3 DNA: TGTGCCAGCAGTTTATCCAGGGGCTATTCACCCCTCCACTTT

V gene: TRBV5-6
clone size: .
D gene: .
J gene: TRBJ2-7
CDR3 protein: CASSFSGVSYEQYF
CDR3 DNA: TGTGCCAGCAGCTTCTCGGGGGTGTCCTACGAGCAGTACTTC

V gene: TRBV7-2
clone size: .
D gene: .
J gene: TRBJ2-1
CDR3 protein: CASSWARSVFNEQFF
CDR3 DNA: TGTGCCAGCAGCTGGGCTAGGAGCGTCTTCAATGAGCAGTTCTTC

V gene: TRBV5-1
clone size: .
D gene: .
J gene: TRBJ1-2
CDR3 protein: CASSPENYGYTF
CDR3 DNA: TGCGCCAGCAGCCCGGAAAACTATGGCTACACCTTC

V gene: TRBV1
clone size: .
D gene: .
J gene: TRBJ1-3
CDR3 protein: CTSSQGGQGNTIYF
CDR3 DNA: TGCACCAGCAGCCAGGGTGGACAGGGGAACACCATATATTTT

V gene: TRBV19
clone size: .
D gene: .
J gene: TRBJ2-1
CDR3 protein: CASSISRNEQFF
CDR3 DNA: TGTGCCAGTAGTATTTCTCGGAATGAGCAGTTCTTC

V gene: TRBV19
clone size: .
D gene: .
J gene: TRBJ2-1
CDR3 protein: CASRIAGYNEQFF
CDR3 DNA: TGTGCCAGTAGGATAGCAGGTTACAATGAGCAGTTCTTC

V gene: TRBV30
clone size: .
D gene: TRBD2
J gene: TRBJ2-2
CDR3 protein: CASLAGGPHTGELFF
CDR3 DNA: TGTGCCTCCTTAGCGGGAGGGCCCCACACCGGGGAGCTGTTTTTT

V gene: TRBV10-1
clone size: .
D gene: .
J gene: TRBJ1-2
CDR3 protein: CASSERGGYGYTF
CDR3 DNA: TGCGCCAGCAGTGAACGGGGTGGCTATGGCTACACCTTC

V gene: TRBV21-1
clone size: .
D gene: .
J gene: TRBJ2-2
CDR3 protein: CASSMPGTNPGELFF
CDR3 DNA: TGTGCCAGCAGCATGCCCGGGACTAACCCCGGGGAGCTGTTTTTT

V gene: TRBV7-9
clone size: .
D gene: TRBD1
J gene: TRBJ2-7
CDR3 protein: CASSAGTDEQYF
CDR3 DNA: TGTGCCAGCAGCGCCGGGACAGACGAGCAGTACTTC

V gene: TRBV5-4
clone size: few
D gene: .
J gene: TRBJ2-5
CDR3 protein: CASSQEKEETQYF
CDR3 DNA: TGTGCCAGCAGCCAGGAGAAGGAAGAGACCCAGTACTTC

V gene: TRBV27
clone size: .
D gene: .
J gene: TRBJ1-4
CDR3 protein: CASSLQGYSEKLFF
CDR3 DNA: TGTGCCAGCAGTCTCCAGGGATATAGTGAAAAACTGTTTTTT

V gene: TRBV5-1
clone size: .
D gene: TRBD1
J gene: TRBJ1-4
CDR3 protein: CASSLATGEPTNEKLFF
CDR3 DNA: TGCGCCAGCAGCTTGGCGACAGGGGAGCCAACTAATGAAAAACTGTTTTTT

V gene: TRBV5-6
clone size: .
D gene: TRBD2
J gene: TRBJ2-3
CDR3 protein: CASTEREVTDTQYF
CDR3 DNA: TGTGCCAGCACAGAGCGGGAGGTAACAGATACGCAGTATTTT

V gene: TRBV27
clone size: few
D gene: TRBD2
J gene: TRBJ2-7
CDR3 protein: CASGGLASYEQYF
CDR3 DNA: TGTGCCAGCGGTGGACTAGCGTCGTACGAGCAGTACTTC